The 10 T cell receptor beta chains reported below all come from one sample, sequenced in a study of shared clonotypes between healthy human individuals. Profiled with immunoSEQ multiplex PCR; TCRdb holds only in-frame clones, not every one. The sample includes about 1.5 million clones, around 98% seen only once; the top ten take approximately 0.45%. The sequenced material came from naive CD4+ T cells sorted from blood. The subset is: CD45RA+ positively selected. These receptors were taken from a man younger than 40 in good health.

The chain joins TRBV10-3 to TRBJ2-2; 7 bases line up with TRBD1. The CDR3 loop spans 16 amino acids. CDR1 ENHRY and CDR2 SYGVKD come from the germline V gene. J gave up 5 bases and V 4 bases, and 10 bases lay outside the gene matches. CDR3 in amino acids: CAISGQGEARTGELFF. The CDR3 region has the DNA TGTGCCATCAGTGGCCAGGGGGAAGCGCGGACCGGGGAGCTGTTTTTT.

The table lists this clone with a count of one. This rearrangement joins TRBV29-1 to TRBJ1-1, with D hard to call. This CDR3 is built from 11 residues. Between the trimmed V and J ends, which lost 3 bases and 4 bases, there was a span of 6 bases. Germline V CDR1 and CDR2: SQVTM, ANQGSEA. The CDR3 spells CSVDSVTEAFF. CDR3 nucleotides: TGCAGCGTTGACAGCGTCACTGAAGCTTTCTTT.

The chain combines TRBV4-3 with TRBJ2-1; tentatively, D is TRBD1 (6 bases). The V and J ends lost 0 bases and 0 bases respectively, with 9 bases between them. The CDR3 sequence is 16 residues long. Germline V gene sequence: CDR1 LGHNA, CDR2 YSLEER. The DNA for the CDR3 is TGCGCCAGCAGCCAAGAGAGGGGGAGCTCCTACAATGAGCAGTTCTTC. Protein product: CASSQERGSSYNEQFF.

The chain links TRBV4-3 to TRBJ2-1; TRBD1 or TRBD2 may be the D gene (5 bases each). There are 16 residues in the CDR3. CDR1 and CDR2 from the germline V gene are LGHNA and YSLEER. V was cut by 4 bases and J by 9 bases, with 22 bases left in between. CDR3: CASSRGLSGRTGEQFF. The CDR3, as DNA: TGCGCCAGCAGCCGAGGGCTTTCGGGGAGAACAGGTGAGCAGTTCTTC.

The chain recombines TRBV6-5 with TRBJ1-2; the D gene is possibly TRBD1 (6 bases). This CDR3 is built from 14 residues. The germline V gene encodes CDR1 MNHEY and CDR2 SVGAGI. V dropped 2 bases and J dropped 8 bases, with 15 bases sitting between them. The CDR3 coding sequence is TGTGCCAGCAGTTACATGGGGGCGGCGAACGGCTACACCTTC. It codes for CASSYMGAANGYTF.

On this clone itself: This CDR3 is also generated by other DNA sequences in the sample. V and J are TRBV5-4 and TRBJ2-7; 9 bases are shared with TRBD1. Germline V gives CDR1 SGHNT, CDR2 YYREEE (reference sequence). This CDR3 is 15 amino acids long. V shed 1 base and J 2 bases; nucleotides not matched to a gene: 4. CDR3 sequence reads: CASSLPGQGTYEQYF. The CDR3 DNA reads as TGTGCCAGCAGCTTGCCGGGACAGGGAACCTACGAGCAGTACTTC.

This chain connects TRBV23-1 to TRBJ2-7; D is possibly TRBD2 (7 bases). TRBV23-1 is treated as an ORF (open reading frame) with a function not yet certain. CDR3 length equals 15 residues. V dropped 3 bases and J dropped 6 bases, with 18 bases sitting between them. The CDR3 here is CASSHPGGSKGEQYF. CDR3 coding DNA: TGCGCCAGCAGTCATCCGGGGGGCTCGAAAGGCGAGCAGTACTTC.

V and J are TRBV25-1 and TRBJ1-1; D uncertain. V was clipped by 1 base and J by 5 bases, with 5 bases between them. Germline CDR1 reads MGHDK; CDR2 reads SYGVNS. This CDR3 has 12 residues. The CDR3 sequence: CASSESVTEAFF. The CDR3 DNA sequence: TGTGCCAGCAGTGAATCGGTAACTGAAGCTTTCTTT.

This clone has just one count. V is TRBV10-3 and J is TRBJ2-1, with TRBD1 as a possible D gene (6 bases). Trimming took 4 bases from V and 1 from J, leaving 8 bases between them. CDR1 is ENHRY, CDR2 SYGVKD, per germline. The CDR3 loop spans 14 amino acids. CDR3: CAISADRSYNEQFF. CDR3 sequence (DNA): TGTGCCATCAGTGCAGACAGGTCCTACAATGAGCAGTTCTTC.

This chain joins TRBV9 and TRBJ1-4; D unclear. In germline, CDR1 is SGDLS, CDR2 YYNGEE. This CDR3 is 15 amino acids long. Between the trimmed V and J ends, which lost 0 bases and 0 bases, there was a span of 6 bases. The CDR3: CASSVDPATNEKLFF. The CDR3 nucleotides are TGTGCCAGCAGCGTAGATCCAGCAACTAATGAAAAACTGTTTTTT.